The clone carrying this T cell receptor (beta chain) was seen only once. A much bigger clone sits one base away, suggesting this may be a read error. TCR beta CDR3 region amplification was performed from RNA transcripts. An initial round of RT-PCR targeting the TCR CDR3 relied on the HTBI primer set. TCRdb recomputed calls from the multiplex PCR reads with MiXCR, one row per CDR3 protein. The sample shows 700,000 to 850,000 distinct CDR3 sequences, roughly a third of them seen only once. This sample is drawn from a study of T cells in Graves' hyperthyroidism and ophthalmopathy. The wider study: At the time of initial diagnosis and before any treatment, peripheral blood was collected.

CDR1 is SGHKS and CDR2 is YYEKEE in the germline V gene (reference sequence). The CDR3 runs to 15 residues. V was clipped by 2 bases and J by 4 bases, with 15 bases between them. Criteria for exclusion of patients were uncontrolled infection, other autoimmune disease, pregnancy or lactation. PBMCs stemmed from less than 13 ml fresh peripheral blood. Sequenced input: blood. The TCR sequence derives from a woman aged 40 to 55 with Graves' hyperthyroidism. The chain couples TRBV5-5 to TRBJ1-2; D call uncertain. The CDR3 nucleotides are TGTGCCAGCAGCTTTGCTCACGGACGTTCCTATGGCTACACCTTC. Amino acid sequence: CASSFAHGRSYGYTF.